The 9 T cell receptor beta chains below were found in one sample sequenced in a study of glioma-infiltrating T cells after dendritic cell vaccination. Produced via immunoSEQ multiplex PCR; TCRdb's table is partial and in-frame only. Among around 96,000 clones listed, 79% were seen once. The sequenced sample was blood, obtained before dendritic cell vaccination. Source of these receptors: a human donor with glioblastoma.

This chain uses TRBV5-1 with TRBJ1-1; 9 bases agree with TRBD1. Germline trimming cut 3 bases from V and 0 bases from J; bases unmatched to any gene: 9. CDR1 is SGHRS, CDR2 YFSETQ, per germline. CDR3 length equals 17 residues. The DNA of the CDR3 is TGCGCCAGCAGCTCCGGGGGGACAGGGACCATGAACACTGAAGCTTTCTTT. Its translation: CASSSGGTGTMNTEAFF. Filled out from reference TRBV5-1 and TRBJ1-1, the complete variable domain reads KAGVTQTPRYLIKTRGQQVTLSCSPISGHRSVSWYQQTPGQGLQFLFEYFSETQRNKGNFPGRFSGRQFSNSRSEMNVSTLELGDSALYLCASSSGGTGTMNTEAFFGQGTRLTVV.

The chain carries TRBV29-1 and TRBJ2-3; 13 nucleotides match TRBD2. Germline trimming cut 7 bases from V and 8 bases from J; bases unmatched to any gene: 9. Germline CDR1 SQVTM, CDR2 ANQGSEA. CDR3 length: 14 amino acids. The CDR3 protein is CSAQATSGGFTQYF. The CDR3 DNA is TGCAGCGCCCAGGCGACTAGCGGGGGGTTTACGCAGTATTTT.

The rearrangement joins TRBV5-4 to TRBJ1-2; 7 bases align to TRBD1. Trimming took 4 bases from V and 3 from J; bases not matched to a gene: 12. The CDR3 is 16 residues long. CDR1 is SGHNT, CDR2 YYREEE, per germline (reference sequence). In nucleotides, the CDR3 is TGTGCCAGCAGCCGCCCCGGGACAGCGAATTACTATGGCTACACCTTC. Encoded protein: CASSRPGTANYYGYTF.

The J gene is TRBJ1-1, the V gene TRBV11-3, with 7 bases aligning to TRBD1. The germline V gene encodes CDR1 SGHNT and CDR2 YENEEA. The CDR3 is 13 amino acids. J gave up 9 bases and V 5 bases, and 9 bases lay outside the gene matches. The CDR3 here is CASSLNPTGQAFF. The CDR3 DNA sequence: TGTGCCAGCAGCCTGAACCCGACAGGGCAAGCTTTCTTT.

The chain carries TRBV4-2 and TRBJ2-1; 13 bases align to TRBD2. CDR1 and CDR2 (germline): LGHNA, YNFKEQ. The junction had 14 bases not matched to a gene; V was cut back by 4 bases and J by 8 bases. There are 18 residues in the CDR3. The CDR3, as DNA: TGTGCCAGCAGCCGTGGACTAGCGGGAGAGCGGGCTTTCGATGAGCAGTTCTTC. Protein product: CASSRGLAGERAFDEQFF.

The chain employs TRBV6-6 and TRBJ2-2; weak D call: TRBD2 (7 bases). This CDR3 comprises 16 residues. Germline values: CDR1 MNHNY, CDR2 SVGAGI (reference sequence). V was pared by 4 bases and J by 6 bases, with 18 bases between. The CDR3 DNA follows: TGTGCCAGCAGTTTTGAGGGGGGGAAATATTCCGGGGAGCTGTTTTTT. Encoded protein: CASSFEGGKYSGELFF.

The V and J genes are TRBV10-2 and TRBJ1-2, with D maybe TRBD1 (5 bases). The CDR3 is 14 amino acids. V was clipped by 1 base and J by 8 bases, with 14 bases between them. Germline V gene sequence: CDR1 WSHSY, CDR2 SAAADI. The CDR3 is CASSEYGGSGGYTF. The CDR3 coding sequence is TGCGCCAGCAGTGAGTACGGGGGATCGGGAGGCTACACCTTC.

The chain has TRBV2 and TRBJ2-1, with 8 bases matching TRBD2. Germline values: CDR1 SNHLY, CDR2 FYNNEI. The CDR3 is 15 residues long. The J segment lost 5 bases and the V segment lost 6 bases, leaving 9 bases of the junction unmatched. Written as DNA, the CDR3 is TGTGCCAGCAGCCAAGGGCGGGGGGTCCACAATGAGCAGTTCTTC. Translation: CASSQGRGVHNEQFF.

The gene calls are TRBV27 and TRBJ1-1; D not certain. In germline, CDR1 is MNHEY, CDR2 SMNVEV (reference sequence). This CDR3 spans 13 amino acids. Trimming took off 2 bases at V and 5 bases at J, with 9 bases between the two ends. CDR3 protein: CASSLTGLTEAFF. The CDR3 nucleotides read TGTGCCAGCAGTTTAACGGGTCTAACTGAAGCTTTCTTT.